Below, 2 T cell receptor beta chains from the same sample are listed, as sequenced in a study of CD4 T cells in relation to SARS-CoV-2 and coronaviruses. Their specific antigens are unknown. Some clones are missing from TCRdb's copy, which holds only in-frame ones; the method was immunoSEQ multiplex PCR. The table shows some 35,000 clones, with more than 65% occurring only once. Material for sequencing was naive CD4+ T cells from PBMCs, cultured in vitro. Subset described: naive CD4+ T cells isolated by negative enrichment. The receptors here all came from an adult with COVID-19.

The chain recombines TRBV5-1 with TRBJ2-5; D is undetermined. Germline V CDR1 and CDR2: SGHRS, YFSETQ. The CDR3 is 13 residues long. Trimming left V 0 bases short and J 3 bases short, with 6 bases between. The DNA of the CDR3 is TGCGCCAGCAGCTTGGTCCGGGAAGAGACCCAGTACTTC. This codes for CASSLVREETQYF.

The chain joins TRBV9 to TRBJ1-2; perhaps TRBD1 as D (5 bases). CDR1 is SGDLS and CDR2 is YYNGEE in the germline V gene. V lost 0 bases and J lost 8, with 17 bases in between. The CDR3 extends over 15 amino acids. CDR3 sequence reads: CASSVGPFTRDGYTF. CDR3 bases: TGTGCCAGCAGCGTAGGGCCGTTTACCCGGGACGGCTACACCTTC. Full variable domain (remainder filled in from reference TRBV9 and TRBJ1-2): DSGVTQTPKHLITATGQRVTLRCSPRSGDLSVYWYQQSLDQGLQFLIQYYNGEERAKGNILERFSAQQFPDLHSELNLSSLELGDSALYFCASSVGPFTRDGYTFGSGTRLTVV.